A selection of T cell receptor beta chains follows, all from one sample in a study of CD8 T cells in Susac syndrome. One entry per CDR3 protein, called by TCRdb with MiXCR from the immunoSEQ multiplex PCR reads. The sample yields some 130,000 distinct CDR3 sequences, around 94% seen once. Sequencing was done on a sample of CD4+ T cells from PBMCs. These receptors originate from a human donor with multiple sclerosis. CDR3s include the opening cysteine and the closing phenylalanine or tryptophan. D genes are given only for firm matches. Size tells how often a clone was seen (once, few, many) or the class of an expanded clone, and some rows leave it out.

>-|TRBV20-1|TRBJ1-1|-
TGCAGTGCTAGCGGCCGGATAACTGAAGCTTTCTTT
CSASGRITEAFF
>-|TRBV6-2/TRBV6-3|TRBJ1-1|-
TGTGCCAGCAGTTACCTCCAGGAAGCTTTCTTT
CASSYLQEAFF
>-|TRBV12-3/TRBV12-4|TRBJ1-1|few
TGTGCCAGCAGCCTAGGAGTTCAAGCTTTCTTT
CASSLGVQAFF
>-|TRBV7-9|TRBJ1-3|-
TGTGCCAGCAGCTTAGCAGCCACAGGTGACTCTGGAAACACCATATATTTT
CASSLAATGDSGNTIYF
>-|TRBV5-4|TRBJ2-5|-
TGTGCCAGCAGCTTGGTTGGCTTCCAAGAGACCCAGTACTTC
CASSLVGFQETQYF
>-|TRBV19|TRBJ2-5|-
TGTGCCAGTAGTGAGGATAGATTGACGAAGACCCAGTACTTC
CASSEDRLTKTQYF
>-|TRBV11-2|TRBJ1-2|-
TGTGCCAGCAGCTTAGCCCCCGCGGCAGGATCGGCCAACTATGGCTACACCTTC
CASSLAPAAGSANYGYTF
>-|TRBV6-1|TRBJ2-4|-
TGTGCCAGCAGTGAAGGCCTTATAAACATTCAGTACTTC
CASSEGLINIQYF
>-|TRBV20-1|TRBJ2-1|-
TGCAGTGCTAGAGACCTTAGGGAAAGCTCCTACAATGAGCAGTTCTTC
CSARDLRESSYNEQFF
>-|TRBV27|TRBJ1-1|-
TGTGCCAGCAGTTTAATTAGAAACACTGAAGCTTTCTTT
CASSLIRNTEAFF
>-|TRBV30|TRBJ2-3|-
TGTGCCTGGAGTCTACAGCGCACAGATACGCAGTATTTT
CAWSLQRTDTQYF
>-|TRBV29-1|TRBJ2-5|-
TGCAGCGTTGGGGTCCCTAGTGGTGTTTACTTC
CSVGVPSGVYF
>-|TRBV6-5|TRBJ2-7|-
TGTGCCAGCAGTTACTCGGGGTGGCCCGAGCAGTACTTC
CASSYSGWPEQYF
>-|TRBV5-4|TRBJ2-5|once
TGTGCCAGCAGCTTGGGGGGCCTACAGGGTAGGCAAGAGACCCAGTACTTC
CASSLGGLQGRQETQYF
>-|TRBV3-1|TRBJ1-1|-
TGTGCCAGCAGCCCGAGTAACACTGAAGCTTTCTTT
CASSPSNTEAFF
>-|TRBV30|TRBJ2-4|-
TGTGCCTGGAGTAGAGGTGGAGCCAAAAACATTCAGTACTTC
CAWSRGGAKNIQYF
>TRBD1|TRBV30|TRBJ1-2|-
TGTGCCTGGAGGGGTGACACAGGGGACGCAGGCGGTAACTATGGCTACACCTTC
CAWRGDTGDAGGNYGYTF
>-|TRBV12-3/TRBV12-4|TRBJ1-1|-
TGTGCCAGCAGTTTATCCACTCGAGGGATTGAAGCTTTCTTT
CASSLSTRGIEAFF
>-|TRBV9|TRBJ2-7|few
TGTGCCAGCAGCCCCCGAGAGAACCGTGGGGCCGAGCAGTACTTC
CASSPRENRGAEQYF
>-|TRBV5-1|TRBJ2-5|many
TGTGCCAGCAGTTTACAAGAGACCCAGTACTTC
CASSLQETQYF
>-|TRBV29-1|TRBJ2-2|-
TGCAGCGTTTGGACACCCGGGGAGCTGTTTTTT
CSVWTPGELFF
>-|TRBV9|TRBJ2-4|-
TGTGCCAGCAGCGTTCTCGCTAGCGTTGACGGTGCCATTCAGTACTTC
CASSVLASVDGAIQYF
>-|TRBV7-9|TRBJ2-5|-
TGTGCCAGCAGCGATTTGGGAACAGGAGGGCAAGAGACCCAGTACTTC
CASSDLGTGGQETQYF